Listed here are 17 T cell receptor beta chains from one sample, sequenced in a study of response to subunit inactivated influenza vaccine. One entry per CDR3 protein results from TCRdb running MiXCR on the RT-PCR reads. The sample lists 530,000 or so distinct CDR3 sequences, around 15% seen once, with roughly 11% in the top ten. The material sequenced was PBMCs from blood, taken 11 to 12 days after vaccination. The receptors here all came from a man aged 45-60 years who received an inactivated influenza vaccine.

This clonotype has just a few counts. The chain uses TRBV12-3 or TRBV12-4 and TRBJ2-5; tentatively, D is TRBD1 (5 bases). Trimming took off 5 bases at V and 5 bases at J, with 24 bases between the two ends. CDR3 size: 17 residues. CDR3 in amino acids: CASSVEKGVLGSETQYF. The CDR3 coding sequence is TGTGCCAGCAGTGTGGAGAAAGGGGTTCTGGGTTCTGAGACCCAGTACTTC.

The V call is TRBV20-1, the J call TRBJ1-6; D is uncertain. CDR3 length: 14 amino acids. Trimming pared 3 bases from V and 3 bases from J, leaving 9 bases between. CDR1 and CDR2 from the germline V gene are DFQATT and SNEGSKA (reference sequence). The chain's CDR3 is CSASEGGYNSPLHF. The CDR3 DNA reads as TGCAGTGCTAGCGAGGGAGGCTATAATTCACCCCTCCACTTT.

The CDR3 nucleotides are TGTGCCAGCAGCTTAGCGTTCAGGCAGGGCTATGGCTACACCTTC. Residues: CASSLAFRQGYGYTF. The chain couples TRBV7-2 to TRBJ1-2, with a tentative D call TRBD1 (5 bases). CDR1 is SGHTA and CDR2 is FQGNSA in the germline V gene. The CDR3 is made up of 15 amino acids. V lost 0 bases and J 4 bases, leaving 12 bases between the germline ends.

This clonotype has at least ten counts. V usage is TRBV6-2 or TRBV6-3 and J usage is TRBJ2-2, with D unresolved. V lost 5 bases and J lost 0, with 13 bases in between. The germline gives CDR1 MNHEY, CDR2 SVGEGT. The CDR3 runs to 16 residues. CDR3 sequence: CASSRRTESNTGELFF. DNA for the CDR3: TGTGCCAGCAGTCGGCGAACAGAGTCGAACACCGGGGAGCTGTTTTTT.

The CDR3 DNA follows: TGCGCCAGCAGCTCCCGGACCCTTCCCTACGAGCAGTACTTC. Protein sequence: CASSSRTLPYEQYF. The chain uses TRBV5-1 and TRBJ2-7; D unresolved. The germline gives CDR1 SGHRS, CDR2 YFSETQ. The CDR3 extends over 14 amino acids. The V gene lost 3 bases and the J gene lost 2 bases, with 12 bases spanning the gap.

V and J are TRBV6-1 and TRBJ2-1, with D maybe TRBD1 (6 bases). CDR1 and CDR2 (germline): MNHNS, SASEGT. CDR3 length: 16 amino acids. Trimming shortened V by 6 bases and J by 1 base, and 16 bases separated the two germline ends. CDR3 nucleotide sequence: TGTGCCAGCAGACCACTCACGGACAGTTCCTACAATGAGCAGTTCTTC. Translating gives CASRPLTDSSYNEQFF.

The rearrangement joins TRBV4-3 to TRBJ1-2; no firm D call. This CDR3 region has 15 residues. V lost 0 bases, J lost 1 base, and 9 bases lay in between. From germline, CDR1 is LGHNA and CDR2 YSLEER. The DNA of the CDR3 is TGCGCCAGCAGCCAAGACTGGACTTATAACTATGGCTACACCTTC. This sequence encodes CASSQDWTYNYGYTF.

A few counts support this clonotype. The chain combines TRBV6-1 with TRBJ1-3, with a possible D match to TRBD1 (6 bases). The V end was cut by 5 bases, the J end by 7 bases, with 15 bases between. CDR1 is MNHNS and CDR2 is SASEGT in the germline V gene. CDR3 size: 14 residues. CDR3 bases: TGTGCCAGCAGTCTAGGGGGAAAGCGGAACACCATATATTTT. Translated: CASSLGGKRNTIYF.

The table lists this clonotype with many counts. The rearrangement uses TRBV28 and TRBJ2-7, with D hard to call. Germline CDR1 and CDR2: MDHEN and SYDVKM. Trimming left V 8 bases short and J 3 bases short, with 5 bases between. The CDR3 contains 10 residues. The CDR3 DNA sequence: TGTGCCAGCGGCGGCTACGAGCAGTACTTC. Translated: CASGGYEQYF.

This clonotype has a handful of counts. This sequence joins TRBV5-1 and TRBJ2-2, with unresolved D. Germline assignment: CDR1 SGHRS and CDR2 YFSETQ. V dropped 1 base and J dropped 5 bases, with 6 bases sitting between them. The CDR3 runs to 13 residues. CDR3 bases: TGCGCCAGCAGCTTGACGGATACCGGGGAGCTGTTTTTT. The encoded protein is CASSLTDTGELFF. Variable domain in full (rest from reference TRBV5-1 and TRBJ2-2): KAGVTQTPRYLIKTRGQQVTLSCSPISGHRSVSWYQQTPGQGLQFLFEYFSETQRNKGNFPGRFSGRQFSNSRSEMNVSTLELGDSALYLCASSLTDTGELFFGEGSRLTVL.

This clonotype was recorded a few times. V usage is TRBV6-2 or TRBV6-3 and J usage is TRBJ2-7, with 9 bases aligning to TRBD1. The V and J ends lost 6 bases and 7 bases, in that order; junction bases with no gene match: 10. Germline V CDR1 and CDR2: MNHEY, SVGEGT. This CDR3 comprises 14 residues. The CDR3 here is CASRAGTGMREQYF. The CDR3 coding sequence is TGTGCCAGCAGAGCCGGGACAGGGATGAGGGAGCAGTACTTC.

The J gene is TRBJ2-5, the V gene TRBV29-1, with D perhaps matching TRBD2 (5 bases). V lost 6 bases and J 4 bases, leaving 12 bases between the germline ends. Per the germline V gene, CDR1 is SQVTM and CDR2 is ANQGSEA. CDR3 size: 12 residues. The CDR3 protein is CSVGGRRETQYF. The CDR3 nucleotides are TGCAGCGTCGGAGGTCGGAGAGAGACCCAGTACTTC.

CDR3: CASSRGPSISSYEQYF. Here the CDR3 DNA reads TGTGCCAGCAGCCGGGGCCCCTCGATTAGCTCCTACGAGCAGTACTTC. V gene TRBV14 combines with J gene TRBJ2-7; possible D gene TRBD1, 5 bases. CDR1 and CDR2 from the germline V gene are SGHDN and FVKESK. Trimming stripped 4 bases from V and 0 bases from J, with 16 bases between. CDR3 length: 16 amino acids.

The chain joins TRBV7-9 to TRBJ1-3; 7 bases align to TRBD1. CDR3 length: 15 amino acids. With 5 bases clipped from V and 2 bases from J, the junction kept 6 bases outside the gene matches. Per the germline V gene, CDR1 is SEHNR and CDR2 is FQNEAQ (reference sequence). The CDR3 DNA reads as TGTGCCAGCAGCCCAGCCCAGGGGGCTGGAAACACCATATATTTT. Translating it yields CASSPAQGAGNTIYF.

The J gene is TRBJ2-2, the V gene TRBV18; the match to TRBD2 covers 13 bases. The germline gives CDR1 KGHSH, CDR2 LQKENI. The J segment lost 4 bases and the V segment lost 4 bases, leaving 3 bases of the junction unmatched. The CDR3 sequence is 16 residues long. CDR3 loop: CASSRTSGSTTGELFF. DNA for the CDR3: TGTGCCAGCTCACGGACTAGCGGGAGTACCACCGGGGAGCTGTTTTTT.

To note about this clonotype: A read error may explain this, as a much larger clone is one base away. This chain uses TRBV20-1 with TRBJ2-2, with TRBD2 matching over 8 bases. CDR1 is DFQATT, CDR2 SNEGSKA, per germline (reference sequence). This CDR3 has 14 amino acids. Written as DNA, the CDR3 is TGCAGTGCGAGGACTAGCCAGAACACCTGGGAGCTGTTTTTT. It specifies CSARTSQNTWELFF.

V and J are TRBV11-2 and TRBJ2-1, with TRBD2 identical over 8 bases. The CDR3 contains 15 residues. Trimming cost V 6 bases and J 0 bases; bases outside gene matches: 4. Germline values: CDR1 SGHAT, CDR2 FQNNGV. The CDR3 nucleotides read TGTGCCAGCAGAACTAGCGGTCTCTCCTACAATGAGCAGTTCTTC. Amino acids: CASRTSGLSYNEQFF.